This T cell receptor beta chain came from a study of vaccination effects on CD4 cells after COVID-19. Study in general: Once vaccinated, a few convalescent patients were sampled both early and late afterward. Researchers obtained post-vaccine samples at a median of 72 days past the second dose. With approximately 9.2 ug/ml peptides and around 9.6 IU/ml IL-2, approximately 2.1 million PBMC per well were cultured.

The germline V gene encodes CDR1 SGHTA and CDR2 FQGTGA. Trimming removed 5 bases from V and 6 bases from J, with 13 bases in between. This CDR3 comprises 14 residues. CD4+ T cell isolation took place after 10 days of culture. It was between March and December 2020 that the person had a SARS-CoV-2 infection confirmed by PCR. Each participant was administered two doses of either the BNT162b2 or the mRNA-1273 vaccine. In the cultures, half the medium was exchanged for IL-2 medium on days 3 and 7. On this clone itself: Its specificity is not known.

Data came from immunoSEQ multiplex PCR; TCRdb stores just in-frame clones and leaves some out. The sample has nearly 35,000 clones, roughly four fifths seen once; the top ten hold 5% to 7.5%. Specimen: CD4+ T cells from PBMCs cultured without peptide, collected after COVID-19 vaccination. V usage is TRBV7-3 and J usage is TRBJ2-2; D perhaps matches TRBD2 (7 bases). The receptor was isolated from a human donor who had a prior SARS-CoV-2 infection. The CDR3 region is CASSPGGGPGELFF. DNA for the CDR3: TGTGCCAGCAGCCCGGGGGGCGGGCCCGGGGAGCTGTTTTTT.